This note documents a single TCR beta chain sequence. The antigen it recognizes is unknown. Relative to the germline gene, one junction end is altered; a read error may explain this. This sample was included in a study of blood T cells in healthy people across ages (dated by TCRdb to between 2014 and 2016). Regarding the study in general: In model experiments, template switching captured roughly one uniquely barcoded TCR beta cDNA molecule for every two T cells. Age-related changes in TCR beta repertoire diversity were measured in the study by deep sequencing normalized with unique cDNA molecular identifiers. Donors were grouped into four age groups: young (average about 15 years), middle-aged (roughly 37), aged (around 60) and long-lived (about 90). To avoid experimental bias, donors of different ages were distributed randomly across sequencing lanes. The study analyzed two additional independent replicas of 1 million unique cDNA reads from the same blood draw for two donors, one aged 18 to 30 and one aged 80 or older.

Summary of the overall study and its limitations: Total diversity estimates from one million sequenced T cells were considered lower bounds and underestimates. Conclusive comparison of naive and antigen-experienced compartments was prevented by the profiling of bulk unsorted PBMCs. Because donor CMV infection status was unknown, age-related changes in expanded clonotypes were potentially confounded. A strong correlation was found between observed TCR beta diversity and the percentage of naive T cells measured by flow cytometry. Compared with the aged group, the long-lived group had more naive CD4+ T cells, fewer expanded clones and increased TCR diversity, suggesting age selection. Observed TCR beta diversity per million T cells fell roughly linearly with age, and a significant reduction was already apparent by age around 40.

The library was built by means of 5' RACE. This sample was sequenced with an Illumina HiSeq 2500. The second PCR ran for about 7 to 11 cycles and used a J-beta primer mix along with a sample-barcoded 5' primer. A unique molecular identifier was introduced onto each TCR beta cDNA molecule by a template-switch 5' adaptor carrying 12 random nucleotides. Each sample yielded at least 2.5 million CDR3-containing paired-end reads. First-strand cDNA was synthesized from all RNA with the Mint cDNA synthesis kit, primed by a TRBC-specific oligonucleotide. Following uracil-DNA glycosylase treatment, all cDNA underwent a first 18-cycle PCR with the universal primers M1SS and BC2_uni_R. In the paper's pipeline: Normalization of each sample was performed by random selection of 1 million high-quality reads, each carrying a distinct molecular identifier. Reads sharing molecular identifiers were discarded rather than binned into consensus sequences. CDR3 identification, clonotype clustering and error correction used MiTCR with a Q25 quality threshold and the strictest error-elimination algorithm. Lower-bound total TCR beta diversity was estimated with a nonparametric unseen species model using Euler transformation. TCRdb applied fastp at Q25 and MiXCR to the public reads, then kept only in-frame beta chains. Entries are consolidated by CDR3 protein sequence, retaining the most common genes and DNA. In this record, the V and J calls reflect TCRdb's handling and not the investigators' own analysis. This sample gives hundreds of thousands of distinct CDR3 sequences in total; roughly 60% of them show up just once. Approximately 21% of the sample is held by the ten biggest clonotypes.

Donors were 30 to 45 systemically healthy Caucasian individuals from Russia aged roughly 6 to 95 years. Each donor gave 8.5 to 10 milliliters of peripheral blood, collected into EDTA-treated Vacutainer tubes. Ficoll-Paque density-gradient centrifugation was used to isolate PBMCs, with at least 7 million per sample. Trizol reagent was used to extract total RNA from PBMCs, with at least 5 micrograms per sample. For every donor, flow cytometry on a PBMC aliquot measured the percentage of naive CD45RAhigh/CD27high T cells. Including the terminal cysteine and phenylalanine, the CDR3 comprises 14 residues. Only the CDR3 region is kept as DNA, spanning 42 bases read in frame from base 1. Sequences MNHEY (CDR1) and SVGEGT (CDR2) are obtained from the germline V gene.

This TCR came from a man in his thirties or forties in good health. Recombination connected TRBV6-2 or TRBV6-3 to TRBJ1-5; the D gene assignment is ambiguous. What was sequenced was blood. The DNA is as follows: TGTGCCAGCAGTTACTCGTCAGCGGGTCAGCCACAGCATTTT. Its translation is CASSYSSAGQPQHF.